The 18 T cell receptor beta chains in this list originate from one sample, sequenced in a study of T and B cells in COVID-19 patients. Multiplex PCR with BIOMED2 TRB-A/B primer pools amplified TRB rearrangements. TCRdb re-called the multiplex PCR reads through MiXCR, storing one row per CDR3 protein. The sample has several thousand distinct CDR3 sequences, around 21% seen once. Blood genomic DNA input for TRB amplification was roughly 220-500 ng. Sequenced: blood. These receptors were taken from a human donor who had recovered from COVID-19.

This clonotype is classed as medium-sized. The CDR3 is CASSYSGGKGTYEQYF. The CDR3, as DNA: TGTGCCAGCAGTTACTCGGGGGGGAAAGGGACCTACGAGCAGTACTTC. The V and J genes are TRBV6-5 and TRBJ2-7, with TRBD2 matching over 7 bases. CDR1 and CDR2 from the germline V gene are MNHEY and SVGAGI. CDR3 length: 16 residues. Germline trimming cut 0 bases from V and 2 bases from J; bases unmatched to any gene: 7.

V usage is TRBV20-1 and J usage is TRBJ2-3, with 8 bases matching TRBD1. Germline loops: CDR1 DFQATT, CDR2 SNEGSKA (reference sequence). This CDR3 is built from 14 residues. With 3 bases clipped from V and 2 bases from J, the junction kept 4 bases outside the gene matches. The CDR3 sequence: CSASQGAITDTQYF. The CDR3 coding sequence is TGCAGTGCTAGTCAGGGGGCGATCACAGATACGCAGTATTTT.

This clonotype was counted many times. The chain uses TRBV15 and TRBJ2-5, with 10 nucleotides matching TRBD2. CDR3 length equals 14 residues. Germline V lookup: CDR1 LNHNV, CDR2 YYDKDF (reference sequence). V shed 7 bases and J 5 bases; nucleotides not matched to a gene: 7. The CDR3, as DNA: TGTGCCACCACCAGCGGGGGGGCTTGGGAGACCCAGTACTTC. It translates to CATTSGGAWETQYF.

By frequency in the sample, this clonotype is medium-sized. This chain uses TRBV19 with TRBJ2-1; 8 nucleotides match TRBD2. Germline V gene lookup returns CDR1 LNHDA and CDR2 SQIVND (reference sequence). The CDR3 is 16 residues long. The V gene end was trimmed by 3 bases and the J gene end by 4 bases; junction bases not matched to a gene: 8. CDR3 protein: CASSIFPSGGYNEQFF. CDR3 DNA sequence: TGTGCCAGTAGTATCTTCCCCAGCGGGGGTTACAATGAGCAGTTCTTC. The entire variable domain, with the rest obtained from reference TRBV19 and TRBJ2-1, is as follows: DGGITQSPKYLFRKEGQNVTLSCEQNLNHDAMYWYRQDPGQGLRLIYYSQIVNDFQKGDIAEGYSVSREKKESFPLTVTSAQKNPTAFYLCASSIFPSGGYNEQFFGPGTRLTVL.

This rearrangement joins TRBV29-1 to TRBJ2-2; D remains ambiguous. Per the germline V gene, CDR1 is SQVTM and CDR2 is ANQGSEA. This CDR3 has 11 amino acids. Trimming pared 4 bases from V and 7 bases from J, leaving 7 bases between. CDR3 sequence (DNA): TGCAGCGTTGCCGACATCGGGGAGCTGTTTTTT. It codes for CSVADIGELFF.

This clonotype was seen a handful of times. The rearrangement joins TRBV7-2 to TRBJ2-4; D is unclear. From germline, CDR1 is SGHTA and CDR2 FQGNSA. The CDR3 has 11 amino acids. V was shortened by 8 bases and J by 9 bases, with 11 bases between the two germline ends. In nucleotides, the CDR3 is TGTGCCAGCGGTCTTTATGGCATTCAGTACTTC. Protein product: CASGLYGIQYF.

Details on this clonotype: Since a much larger clone is just one base distant, this may be a read error. The CDR3 DNA reads as TGTGCCAGCTGTTATAAGGGCGGGGCAATTAATTCACCCCTCCACTTT. Residues: CASCYKGGAINSPLHF. The chain recombines TRBV6-5 with TRBJ1-6; weak D call: TRBD1 (5 bases). Germline V gene lookup returns CDR1 MNHEY and CDR2 SVGAGI. The CDR3 runs to 16 residues.

This rearrangement joins TRBV5-1 to TRBJ1-2; 7 positions match TRBD1. This CDR3 is built from 14 residues. Germline V CDR1 and CDR2: SGHRS, YFSETQ. V lost 4 bases and J lost 8; bases outside the gene matches: 11. CDR3 DNA sequence: TGCGCCAGCAGCAGACCAACAGGGGATGAGGGCTACACCTTC. Protein sequence: CASSRPTGDEGYTF.

This clonotype was recorded many times. This sequence joins TRBV6-1 and TRBJ1-2; no clear D. V was cut by 6 bases and J by 8 bases, with 19 bases left in between. This CDR3 has 14 amino acids. Germline V lookup: CDR1 MNHNS, CDR2 SASEGT. The CDR3 DNA reads as TGTGCCAGCAGCTCAAGCGGTGAATTCAGCGGCTACACCTTC. Protein: CASSSSGEFSGYTF.

In this sample, this clonotype turned up many times. The rearrangement joins TRBV27 to TRBJ1-6; perhaps TRBD1 as D (6 bases). The CDR3 runs to 14 residues. Per the germline V gene, CDR1 is MNHEY and CDR2 is SMNVEV (reference sequence). V lost 7 bases, J lost 6 bases, and 13 bases lay in between. CDR3 loop: CASKWTAANSPLHF. The CDR3 nucleotides read TGTGCCAGCAAATGGACAGCCGCTAATTCACCCCTCCACTTT.

By sample fraction, this clonotype is medium-sized (0.01 to 0.1%). The gene calls are TRBV6-6 and TRBJ2-3, with TRBD2 identical over 8 bases. CDR3 length equals 18 residues. Germline loops: CDR1 MNHNY, CDR2 SVGAGI (reference sequence). V was clipped by 2 bases and J by 2 bases; unmatched bases: 12. Written as DNA, the CDR3 is TGTGCCAGCAGTTACCGGCCCTTTGCGGGGGGCCTCACAGATACGCAGTATTTT. Protein: CASSYRPFAGGLTDTQYF.

By share of the sample, this clonotype is medium-sized. The chain uses TRBV12-3 or TRBV12-4 and TRBJ2-3, with D uncertain. CDR3 length equals 11 residues. V was pared by 2 bases and J by 5 bases, with 2 bases between. CDR3 nucleotide sequence: TGTGCCAGCAGTTTAAGAGATACGCAGTATTTT. Translating gives CASSLRDTQYF.

The sample holds a few counts of this clonotype. The CDR3 here is CAIGQDTGELFF. In DNA form, the CDR3 reads TGTGCCATCGGACAGGACACCGGGGAGCTGTTTTTT. J is TRBJ2-2 and V is TRBV2, with TRBD1 matching 7 bases. The trim removed 10 bases at V and 3 bases at J, leaving 2 bases unmatched. Per germline, CDR1 SNHLY and CDR2 FYNNEI. This CDR3 has 12 amino acids.

This rearrangement joins TRBV20-1 to TRBJ1-3, with D uncertain. There are 17 residues in the CDR3. V was pared by 3 bases and J by 8 bases, with 26 bases between. Germline CDR1 and CDR2: DFQATT and SNEGSKA (reference sequence). The CDR3 nucleotides are TGCAGTGCTAGGGGCTCACCCCCAGGCTCCTTTGAAGACACCATATATTTT. Protein sequence: CSARGSPPGSFEDTIYF.

This clonotype is labeled medium-sized (0.01 to 0.1%). The chain links TRBV19 to TRBJ1-5; maybe TRBD1 (6 bases). This CDR3 spans 16 amino acids. V was trimmed by 0 bases and J by 2 bases, leaving 11 bases between them. Germline assignment: CDR1 LNHDA and CDR2 SQIVND (reference sequence). CDR3 DNA: TGTGCCAGTAGTATAGATCAGGGGCAGGGCAATCAGCCCCAGCATTTT. This sequence encodes CASSIDQGQGNQPQHF.

Points on this clonotype: A junction boundary mismatches the germline segment, possibly from a read error. The chain couples TRBV29-1 to TRBJ2-1; D could derive from TRBD1 or TRBD2 (5 bases each). The CDR3 runs to 12 residues. CDR1 SQVTM and CDR2 ANQGSEA come from the germline V gene. The CDR3 reads CSGWGNTGELFF. DNA for the CDR3: TGCAGCGGCTGGGGGAACACCGGTGAGCTGTTCTTC.

J is TRBJ2-3 and V is TRBV12-3 or TRBV12-4; perhaps TRBD1 as D (6 bases). Between the trimmed V and J ends, which lost 5 bases and 0 bases, there was a span of 15 bases. This CDR3 has 16 amino acids. CDR3 residues: CASSVGQKQSTDTQYF. DNA for the CDR3: TGTGCCAGCAGTGTCGGACAGAAACAAAGCACAGATACGCAGTATTTT.

This clonotype has at least ten counts. The rearrangement joins TRBV5-1 to TRBJ2-5, with a weak D call TRBD1 (6 bases). The CDR3 has 14 residues. V shed 4 bases and J shed 4 bases, with 14 bases lying between them. The germline CDR1 and CDR2 sequences are SGHRS and YFSETQ. CDR3 DNA sequence: TGCGCCAGCAGCCCGGGCGACAGGTCAGAGACCCAGTACTTC. Translated, it gives CASSPGDRSETQYF.